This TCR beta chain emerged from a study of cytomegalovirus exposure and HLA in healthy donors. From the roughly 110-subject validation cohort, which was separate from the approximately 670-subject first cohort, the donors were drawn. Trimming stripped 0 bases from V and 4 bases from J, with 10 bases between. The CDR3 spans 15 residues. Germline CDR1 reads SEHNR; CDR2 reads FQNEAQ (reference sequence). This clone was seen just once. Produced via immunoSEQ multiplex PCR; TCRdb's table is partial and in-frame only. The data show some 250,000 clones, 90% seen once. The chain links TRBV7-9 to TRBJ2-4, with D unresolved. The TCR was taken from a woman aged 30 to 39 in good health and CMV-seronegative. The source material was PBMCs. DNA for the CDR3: TGTGCCAGCAGCTTAGCAGCAGGTCTAAAAAACATTCAGTACTTC. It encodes CASSLAAGLKNIQYF.